One and the same sample provided the 30 T cell receptor beta chains below, sequenced in a study of blood T cell repertoires in COVID-19. Measured with immunoSEQ multiplex PCR; TCRdb has only the in-frame clones, and not every one. The sample yields about 99,000 clones, roughly 80% seen once. The sample was peripheral blood. These receptors all stem from a human donor in a cohort sampled during active COVID-19.

This CDR3 is CASSLRGGNTGELFF. Written as DNA, the CDR3 is TGTGCCAGCAGCCTGCGGGGGGGGAACACCGGGGAGCTGTTTTTT. The chain combines TRBV3-1 (or the pseudogene TRBV3-2) with TRBJ2-2; TRBD2 matches at 9 bases. This CDR3 contains 15 residues. Germline values: CDR1 LGHDT, CDR2 YNNKEL (reference sequence). V shed 4 bases, J shed 1 base, and the junction held 1 base outside the gene matches.

The chain recombines TRBV15 with TRBJ2-5; 8 bases fit TRBD2. CDR3 length: 13 amino acids. CDR1 is LNHNV, CDR2 YYDKDF, per germline (reference sequence). V was clipped by 8 bases and J by 6 bases; unmatched bases: 8. The CDR3 DNA reads TGTGCCACCGGGCCTAGCGGGTCTAAGACCCAGTACTTC. Residues: CATGPSGSKTQYF.

J is TRBJ2-7 and V is TRBV5-4, with 9 bases lining up with TRBD2. The V gene end was trimmed by 4 bases and the J gene end by 7 bases; junction bases not matched to a gene: 12. Germline-derived CDR1 and CDR2 are SGHNT and YYREEE (reference sequence). This CDR3 is built from 15 residues. The CDR3 spells CASSPTSGPRGEQYF. Written as DNA, the CDR3 is TGTGCCAGCAGCCCAACTAGCGGGCCCCGCGGGGAGCAGTACTTC.

This chain uses TRBV3-1 (or the pseudogene TRBV3-2) with TRBJ1-5, with 11 bases lining up with TRBD1. Germline V gene sequence: CDR1 LGHDT, CDR2 YNNKEL (reference sequence). Unmatched junction bases numbered 3, after V lost 1 base and J lost 4 bases. This CDR3 is 16 amino acids long. CDR3 in DNA: TGTGCCAGCAGCCAAGGCGGACAGGGGGCGAATCAGCCCCAGCATTTT. Its protein is CASSQGGQGANQPQHF.

J is TRBJ2-7 and V is TRBV11-2, with 8 bases aligning to TRBD2. Trimming cost V 5 bases and J 4 bases; bases outside gene matches: 10. The germline V gene encodes CDR1 SGHAT and CDR2 FQNNGV. CDR3 size: 15 residues. The chain's CDR3 is CASSLGLASSYEQYF. The CDR3 nucleotides read TGTGCCAGCAGCCTAGGACTAGCCTCCTCTTACGAGCAGTACTTC.

This clone has more than one count but fewer than ten. This chain connects TRBV18 to TRBJ1-1; possible D gene TRBD1, 5 bases. CDR1 is KGHSH, CDR2 LQKENI, per germline. Between the trimmed V and J ends, which lost 3 bases and 9 bases, there was a span of 11 bases. The CDR3 runs to 12 residues. CDR3 region: CASSPVGLQAFF. Here the CDR3 DNA reads TGTGCCAGCTCACCCGTGGGGCTCCAAGCTTTCTTT.

The genes are TRBV7-8 and TRBJ2-3; D call uncertain. From germline, CDR1 is SGHVS and CDR2 FQNEAQ. Trimming shortened V by 5 bases and J by 4 bases, and 7 bases separated the two germline ends. This CDR3 comprises 12 residues. For the CDR3, the DNA is TGTGCCAGCAGCACATCTTCAGATACGCAGTATTTT. It translates to CASSTSSDTQYF.

This chain joins TRBV6-2 or TRBV6-3 and TRBJ2-5; D may be TRBD1 (6 bases). CDR1 is MNHEY, CDR2 SVGEGT, per germline. The ends were cut back, 2 bases at V and 7 bases at J, with 23 bases in the middle. CDR3 length equals 17 residues. CDR3 sequence reads: CASSYKDRLSIKGTQYF. The CDR3 DNA follows: TGTGCCAGCAGTTACAAGGACAGATTATCGATTAAGGGGACCCAGTACTTC.

The chain links TRBV5-4 to TRBJ2-3, with 9 bases matching TRBD2. The germline V gene has CDR1 SGHNT and CDR2 YYREEE (reference sequence). This CDR3 comprises 17 residues. With 3 bases clipped from V and 8 bases from J, the junction kept 16 bases outside the gene matches. This CDR3 reads CASSSWRERGAGGTQYF. The DNA for the CDR3 is TGTGCCAGCAGCTCCTGGAGGGAGCGGGGGGCCGGGGGTACGCAGTATTTT.

This clone was recorded only once. The chain employs TRBV12-3 or TRBV12-4 and TRBJ1-1, with D unresolved. CDR3 length equals 13 residues. V was pared by 0 bases and J by 3 bases, with 5 bases between. In DNA, the CDR3 is TGTGCCAGCAGTTTAGCCGTCTACACTGAAGCTTTCTTT. This sequence encodes CASSLAVYTEAFF.

V is TRBV2 and J is TRBJ1-5, with 9 bases fitting TRBD1. V shed 6 bases and J 1 base; nucleotides not matched to a gene: 13. This CDR3 is 18 amino acids long. Germline V lookup: CDR1 SNHLY, CDR2 FYNNEI. The chain's CDR3 is CASRRRQGESWSNQPQHF. In nucleotides, the CDR3 is TGTGCCAGCAGGAGGAGACAGGGGGAGAGTTGGAGCAATCAGCCCCAGCATTTT.

This rearrangement joins TRBV10-1 to TRBJ1-1; D remains ambiguous. The CDR3 is 12 amino acids. V lost 4 bases and J lost 1, with 4 bases in between. CDR1 is WNHNN, CDR2 SYGVQD, per germline (reference sequence). The CDR3 DNA follows: TGCGCCAGCAGTGCAGGGAACACTGAAGCTTTCTTT. Translation: CASSAGNTEAFF.

This chain uses TRBV30 with TRBJ1-2, with TRBD1 as a possible D gene (6 bases). Germline CDR1 is GTSNPN and CDR2 is SVGIG (reference sequence). Trimming pared 5 bases from V and 6 bases from J, leaving 19 bases between. This CDR3 region has 14 residues. In DNA, the CDR3 is TGTGCCTGGTGGGGCAGGGGCAGCGGGGATGGCTACACCTTC. Translation: CAWWGRGSGDGYTF.

V usage is TRBV5-8 and J usage is TRBJ1-1; possibly TRBD1 for D (6 bases). Germline CDR1 SGHTS, CDR2 YDEGEE. The CDR3 runs to 16 residues. Trimming removed 4 bases from V and 1 base from J, with 17 bases in between. For the CDR3, the DNA is TGTGCCAGCAGCCGCCACAGGGCCACAAGGAACACTGAAGCTTTCTTT. Translating gives CASSRHRATRNTEAFF.

Here the CDR3 DNA reads TGTGCCAGTAGTATCCTAGCGGGGGGCCTCAATGAGCAGTTCTTC. Protein: CASSILAGGLNEQFF. This chain connects TRBV19 to TRBJ2-1, with 11 bases lining up with TRBD2. The CDR3 consists of 15 residues. V lost 3 bases and J lost 6; bases outside the gene matches: 4. Looked up from germline, CDR1 is LNHDA and CDR2 is SQIVND (reference sequence).

The chain carries TRBV2 and TRBJ1-2; TRBD1 matches at 9 bases. CDR1 and CDR2 (germline): SNHLY, FYNNEI. CDR3 length equals 14 residues. V lost 6 bases to trimming and J lost 3 bases; unmatched junction nucleotides: 5. CDR3 DNA sequence: TGTGCCAGCAGAACAGGGGGCGAGTACTATGGCTACACCTTC. This sequence encodes CASRTGGEYYGYTF.

This clone was recorded once. The genes are TRBV18 and TRBJ1-1; a weak D match, TRBD1 (5 bases). This CDR3 is 15 amino acids long. Looked up from germline, CDR1 is KGHSH and CDR2 is LQKENI. The V gene lost 3 bases and the J gene lost 6 bases, with 17 bases spanning the gap. The CDR3 is CASSPTPGGGPEAFF. The CDR3 nucleotides are TGTGCCAGCTCACCGACCCCGGGGGGTGGACCTGAAGCTTTCTTT.

The V gene is TRBV5-1, the J gene TRBJ2-3, with TRBD2 matching 15 bases. The V gene's germline CDR1 is SGHRS and CDR2 YFSETQ. J was trimmed by 0 bases and V by 4 bases; bases with no gene match: 6. There are 18 residues in the CDR3. The CDR3 sequence: CASSTGLAGGPSTDTQYF. The CDR3 DNA is TGCGCCAGCAGCACGGGACTAGCGGGGGGTCCTAGCACAGATACGCAGTATTTT.

The chain has TRBV7-2 and TRBJ2-7; 9 bases agree with TRBD2. Germline CDR1 and CDR2: SGHTA and FQGNSA. The CDR3 consists of 14 residues. V shed 5 bases and J 2 bases; nucleotides not matched to a gene: 4. This CDR3 is CASSPRGGPYEQYF. CDR3 DNA sequence: TGTGCCAGCAGCCCGCGGGGGGGCCCCTACGAGCAGTACTTC.

This CDR3 reads CAWSIRLGTGAYEQYF. The CDR3 DNA reads as TGTGCCTGGAGTATTAGGTTGGGGACAGGGGCCTACGAGCAGTACTTC. The chain recombines TRBV30 with TRBJ2-7; TRBD1 aligns across 10 bases. This CDR3 contains 16 residues. Losses at the gene ends were 2 bases for V and 2 bases for J; bases not matched to a gene: 9. CDR1 is GTSNPN, CDR2 SVGIG, per germline (reference sequence).

The chain carries TRBV20-1 and TRBJ2-1; possibly TRBD2 for D (7 bases). Germline V gene data show CDR1 as DFQATT and CDR2 as SNEGSKA (reference sequence). The length of the CDR3 is 17 residues. Trimming stripped 3 bases from V and 8 bases from J, with 26 bases between. The CDR3 DNA sequence: TGCAGTGCTAGTTCCCCTGGGCTGGGGGGGGCGGCCCATGAGCAGTTCTTC. This translates into CSASSPGLGGAAHEQFF.

V usage is TRBV27 and J usage is TRBJ1-2, with D tentatively TRBD1 (6 bases). The CDR3 spans 14 residues. Germline loops: CDR1 MNHEY, CDR2 SMNVEV (reference sequence). Trimming pared 6 bases from V and 3 bases from J, leaving 14 bases between. The CDR3: CASRYRGGHYGYTF. CDR3 bases: TGTGCCAGCAGGTACCGGGGGGGCCACTATGGCTACACCTTC.

The V and J genes are TRBV24-1 and TRBJ2-2; the match to TRBD2 covers 11 bases. The junction had 5 bases not matched to a gene; V was cut back by 7 bases and J by 2 bases. This CDR3 has 16 residues. Germline loops: CDR1 KGHDR, CDR2 SFDVKD. The CDR3 region is CATSKTSGGNTGELFF. CDR3 DNA: TGTGCCACCAGCAAAACTAGCGGGGGTAACACCGGGGAGCTGTTTTTT.

This clone was observed once. The CDR3 spells CASSLGLGQINEKLFF. DNA for the CDR3: TGTGCCAGCAGCTTAGGGCTAGGACAAATTAATGAAAAACTGTTTTTT. The chain joins TRBV7-8 to TRBJ1-4; possible D gene TRBD1, 5 bases. Germline lookup yields CDR1 SGHVS and CDR2 FQNEAQ. The CDR3 is 16 residues long. Trimming removed 1 base at V and 4 bases at J, with 13 bases between.

This clone appeared a few times. This rearrangement joins TRBV2 to TRBJ2-1; 10 bases are a match to TRBD2. This CDR3 contains 15 residues. With V trimmed by 5 bases and J by 5 bases, 6 bases remained unmatched. The germline CDR1 and CDR2 sequences are SNHLY and FYNNEI. The CDR3 DNA is TGTGCCAGCAGTTATCAGAGCGGGGGGGACAATGAGCAGTTCTTC. Encoded protein: CASSYQSGGDNEQFF.

CDR3 bases: TGTGCCAGCTCACCCCTTCCGGGGTTTGACACAGATACGCAGTATTTT. Translating it yields CASSPLPGFDTDTQYF. The chain has TRBV18 and TRBJ2-3; tentatively, D is TRBD2 (5 bases). The ends were cut back, 3 bases at V and 2 bases at J, with 15 bases in the middle. Per germline, CDR1 KGHSH and CDR2 LQKENI. This CDR3 is built from 16 residues.

This chain links TRBV12-5 with TRBJ1-3, with D possibly TRBD1 on 6 matching bases. Trimming pared 6 bases from V and 7 bases from J, leaving 16 bases between. Germline V gene data show CDR1 as LGHNT and CDR2 as FRNRAP. CDR3 length equals 14 residues. The CDR3 sequence is CASGPPGGWNTIYF. CDR3 nucleotide sequence: TGTGCTAGTGGCCCCCCGGGGGGCTGGAACACCATATATTTT.

This chain links TRBV19 with TRBJ2-7; TRBD2 agrees at 9 bases. Germline V gives CDR1 LNHDA, CDR2 SQIVND (reference sequence). The J segment lost 8 bases and the V segment lost 10 bases, leaving 9 bases of the junction unmatched. The CDR3 totals 12 residues. The CDR3 here is CATGVAGEKQYF. The CDR3 DNA sequence: TGTGCCACCGGGGTAGCGGGGGAAAAGCAGTACTTC.

This clone has ten or more counts. The chain joins TRBV21-1 to TRBJ2-7; the table names TRBD2, a call not compared with the DNA. TRBV21-1 is reported as a pseudogene. The CDR3 has 14 amino acids. The CDR3 protein is CASSKARGSYEQYF. The CDR3 DNA reads TGTGCCAGCAGCAAGGCCCGGGGTTCCTACGAGCAGTACTTC.

The chain couples TRBV6-1 to TRBJ1-1; D is perhaps TRBD1 (5 bases). Germline CDR1 is MNHNS and CDR2 is SASEGT. V was clipped by 2 bases and J by 1 base, with 14 bases between them. CDR3 length equals 16 residues. The CDR3 region is CASSEPGGLGNTEAFF. The CDR3 DNA reads as TGTGCCAGCAGTGAACCGGGGGGTCTAGGGAACACTGAAGCTTTCTTT.